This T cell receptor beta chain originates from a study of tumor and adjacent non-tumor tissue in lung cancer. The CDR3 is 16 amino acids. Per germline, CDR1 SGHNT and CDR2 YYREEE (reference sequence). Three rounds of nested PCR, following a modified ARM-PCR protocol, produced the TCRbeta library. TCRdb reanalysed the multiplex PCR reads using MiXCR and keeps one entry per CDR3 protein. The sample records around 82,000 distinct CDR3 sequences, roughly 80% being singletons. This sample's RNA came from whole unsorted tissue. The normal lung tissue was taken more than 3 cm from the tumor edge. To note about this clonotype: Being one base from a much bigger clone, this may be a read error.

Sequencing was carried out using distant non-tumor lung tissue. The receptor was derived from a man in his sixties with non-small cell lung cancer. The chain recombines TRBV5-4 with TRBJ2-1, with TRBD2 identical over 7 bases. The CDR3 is CDSSFLKRDSYNEQFF. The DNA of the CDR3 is TGTGACAGCAGCTTCTTAAAGCGGGACTCCTACAATGAGCAGTTCTTC.